This TCR beta chain was sequenced during a study of shared clonotypes between healthy human individuals. Generated by immunoSEQ multiplex PCR, the TCRdb table keeps only in-frame clones and is missing some. The profile shows around 1,100,000 clones, roughly 80% of them singletons. Turning to this clone: Its target is unknown.

Those who donated were healthy HIV-negative adults, with no recent acute infections or vaccinations reported. Only Caucasian adults living in Nashville, Tennessee served as donors. Naive CD4+ cells were CD45RA-selected; the remaining cells were memory. Germline V gene data show CDR1 as LNHDA and CDR2 as SQIVND (reference sequence). This CDR3 is 15 amino acids long. V lost 7 bases to trimming and J lost 8 bases, with 23 bases between them. Overall study findings and caveats: Sampling was confined to blood; repertoires within tissues likely differ.

The origin of this receptor is a man aged 18 to 35 in good health. Some clones in this sample may be carry-over from other donors' samples. This chain uses TRBV19 with TRBJ1-1; D gene uncertain. Sample: memory CD4+ T cells from PBMCs. Subset defined: CD45RA-negative fraction. The CDR3 nucleotides are TGTGCCAGTACCTTCGAAAGGACCGCCGATTGGGAAGCTTTCTTT. Translation: CASTFERTADWEAFF.